The sequence of this T cell receptor (beta chain) was determined in a study of blood T cell repertoires in COVID-19. Study context: Whether acute or convalescent, the COVID-19 samples came from the United States, Italy and Spain. T cells, B-cell-depleted T cells, or PBMCs provided the cDNA or gDNA that served as material.

Source study methods: Using reference gene primer amplification, nucleated cell counts were estimated. Using immunoSEQ multiplex PCR, the repertoire was profiled, and TCRdb retains in-frame clones only, with some absent. V and J calls and clone size are given by that table; D and trimming were obtained from the DNA. The sample records some 50,000 clones, approximately 80% being singletons. The germline V gene encodes CDR1 SEHNR and CDR2 FQNEAQ (reference sequence). CDR3 length equals 16 residues. V trimming: 5 bases; J trimming: 9 bases; junction bases outside the gene matches: 13. The sequence derives from a human donor with active or convalescent COVID-19. The donor label of this sample is uncertain. The V gene is TRBV7-9, the J gene TRBJ1-6, with 7 bases lining up with TRBD1. The sample comprised peripheral blood. CDR3 in DNA: TGTGCCAGCAGCCTTTCGGGAGGGGGCGCATTTTCACCCCTCCACTTT. It specifies CASSLSGGGAFSPLHF.